This TCR beta chain was sequenced for a study of blood T cell repertoires in COVID-19. Study background: From T cells, B-cell-depleted T cells, or PBMCs came the material, which was cDNA or gDNA.

Looked up from germline, CDR1 is WSHSY and CDR2 is SAAADI. V lost 5 bases and J 9 bases, leaving 9 bases between the germline ends. CDR3 length: 11 amino acids. Assay used: immunoSEQ multiplex PCR; TCRdb lists only in-frame clones, some missing. The sample yields under 200,000 clones, over 80% seen once. The sequence was collected from a woman between 55 and 75 years old with acute or convalescent COVID-19. Sequenced sample: peripheral blood. This chain connects TRBV10-2 to TRBJ2-3; tentatively, D is TRBD2 (6 bases). CDR3 bases: TGCGCCAGCAGTCCGGGGGACACGCAGTATTTT. Encoded protein: CASSPGDTQYF.